Shown below are 16 T cell receptor beta chains from a single sample sequenced in a study of blood T cell repertoires in COVID-19 (dated by TCRdb to the early 2020s). The library came from the immunoSEQ multiplex PCR assay. The immuneACCESS repertoire file appears here via TCRdb, limited to in-frame rearrangements. These files lack a portion of the clones; in checked studies, under half of the deficit traces to unresolved V genes, and the cause of the others is not known. The sample table records 150,000 to 200,000 clones; about 85% of these occur just once. The top ten clonotypes cover around 9.8% of the sample. Material: peripheral blood. These receptors were taken from a woman older than 75 with acute or convalescent COVID-19.

This sequence joins TRBV18 and TRBJ1-5; D perhaps matches TRBD1 (5 bases). V shed 1 base and J shed 5 bases, with 12 bases lying between them. The V gene's germline CDR1 is KGHSH and CDR2 LQKENI. This CDR3 contains 15 residues. Here the CDR3 DNA reads TGTGCCAGCTCACCACAGTCCGGGGGTGATCAGCCCCAGCATTTT. It specifies CASSPQSGGDQPQHF.

The chain uses TRBV9 and TRBJ2-3, with 14 bases identical to TRBD2. The CDR3 has 17 residues. V was pared by 0 bases and J by 5 bases, with 5 bases of the junction left unmatched. Germline lookup yields CDR1 SGDLS and CDR2 YYNGEE. CDR3 protein: CASSVEGLAGAVDTQYF. The DNA of the CDR3 is TGTGCCAGCAGCGTAGAGGGACTAGCGGGAGCGGTAGATACGCAGTATTTT.

This clone came up a few times. The V call is TRBV7-9, the J call TRBJ2-7; 9 positions agree with TRBD1. The V and J ends lost 4 bases and 4 bases, in that order; junction bases with no gene match: 11. CDR3 length equals 16 residues. Per germline, CDR1 SEHNR and CDR2 FQNEAQ (reference sequence). CDR3 sequence reads: CASSYRTGGQGYEQYF. CDR3 nucleotides: TGTGCCAGCAGCTATCGTACAGGGGGCCAAGGGTACGAGCAGTACTTC.

Only one count was recorded for this clone. The J gene is TRBJ2-7, the V gene TRBV4-2; 8 nucleotides agree with TRBD1. There are 15 residues in the CDR3. V was pared by 0 bases and J by 4 bases, with 5 bases of the junction left unmatched. Germline V gene lookup returns CDR1 LGHNA and CDR2 YNFKEQ. The DNA of the CDR3 is TGTGCCAGCAGCCAAGATCTCAGGGGGCTATACGAGCAGTACTTC. Its translation is CASSQDLRGLYEQYF.

The genes are TRBV6-6 and TRBJ2-7; the match to TRBD2 covers 11 bases. Germline values: CDR1 MNHNY, CDR2 SVGAGI (reference sequence). V was pared by 8 bases and J by 7 bases, with 13 bases of the junction left unmatched. The CDR3 spans 15 residues. Here the CDR3 reads CASQTSGVATAEQYF. CDR3 nucleotides: TGTGCCAGCCAGACTAGCGGGGTAGCGACCGCTGAGCAGTACTTC.

The chain recombines TRBV14 with TRBJ2-7, with TRBD2 identical over 11 bases. The trim removed 4 bases at V and 0 bases at J, leaving 11 bases unmatched. The germline V gene has CDR1 SGHDN and CDR2 FVKESK. This CDR3 region has 18 residues. CDR3 protein: CASSRGLAATTVSYEQYF. Here the CDR3 DNA reads TGTGCCAGCAGCCGGGGACTAGCGGCCACTACCGTCTCCTACGAGCAGTACTTC. The full variable domain, with the rest looked up from reference TRBV14 and TRBJ2-7, is EAGVTQFPSHSVIEKGQTVTLRCDPISGHDNLYWYRRVMGKEIKFLLHFVKESKQDESGMPNNRFLAERTGGTYSTLKVQPAELEDSGVYFCASSRGLAATTVSYEQYFGPGTRLTVT.

CDR3 residues: CASKIWDRVTDTQYF. Written as DNA, the CDR3 is TGTGCCAGCAAAATCTGGGACAGGGTTACAGATACGCAGTATTTT. The V call is TRBV2, the J call TRBJ2-3; 9 nucleotides align to TRBD1. CDR3 size: 15 residues. Unmatched junction bases numbered 8, after V lost 7 bases and J lost 3 bases. Germline CDR1 is SNHLY and CDR2 is FYNNEI.

The chain links TRBV18 to TRBJ1-1; D gene uncertain. Trimming removed 0 bases from V and 0 bases from J, with 11 bases in between. This CDR3 contains 16 residues. Germline lookup yields CDR1 KGHSH and CDR2 LQKENI. The CDR3, as DNA: TGTGCCAGCTCACCACCTTTAACAGCCGTGAACACTGAAGCTTTCTTT. Its translation is CASSPPLTAVNTEAFF.

V gene TRBV6-5 combines with J gene TRBJ2-3, with 7 bases lining up with TRBD1. V lost 6 bases and J lost 1; bases outside the gene matches: 7. This CDR3 comprises 15 residues. Per the germline V gene, CDR1 is MNHEY and CDR2 is SVGAGI. CDR3 nucleotide sequence: TGTGCCAGCAGCTTAGACAGGGTCGGCACAGATACGCAGTATTTT. Its translation: CASSLDRVGTDTQYF.

The sample holds a few counts of this clone. J is TRBJ2-3 and V is TRBV19, with 11 bases identical to TRBD1. The CDR3 loop spans 15 amino acids. The V gene end was trimmed by 3 bases and the J gene end by 5 bases; junction bases not matched to a gene: 4. Germline V lookup: CDR1 LNHDA, CDR2 SQIVND (reference sequence). In nucleotides, the CDR3 is TGTGCCAGTAGTATCGGGACAGGGGGAGGAGATACGCAGTATTTT. It specifies CASSIGTGGGDTQYF.

The chain couples TRBV3-1 (or the pseudogene TRBV3-2) to TRBJ2-7; D unclear. Trimming took 1 base from V and 0 from J, leaving 10 bases between them. CDR1 and CDR2 from the germline V gene are LGHDT and YNNKEL (reference sequence). This CDR3 has 15 residues. Written as DNA, the CDR3 is TGTGCCAGCAGCCAAGGGAGCGTCAACTCCTACGAGCAGTACTTC. Translating gives CASSQGSVNSYEQYF.

The chain links TRBV20-1 to TRBJ2-5; maybe TRBD2 (5 bases). V lost 3 bases to trimming and J lost 1 base, with 12 bases between them. This CDR3 contains 14 residues. Germline CDR1 and CDR2: DFQATT and SNEGSKA (reference sequence). The CDR3 is CSASSTIAQETQYF. CDR3 coding DNA: TGCAGTGCTAGTTCGACTATTGCCCAAGAGACCCAGTACTTC.

The chain links TRBV18 to TRBJ2-1; 8 positions match TRBD1. This CDR3 region has 16 residues. In germline, CDR1 is KGHSH, CDR2 LQKENI. Trimming took 3 bases from V and 4 from J; bases not matched to a gene: 8. CDR3 protein: CASSPQGAYPYNEQFF. In nucleotides, the CDR3 is TGTGCCAGCTCACCCCAGGGGGCGTATCCTTACAATGAGCAGTTCTTC.

The chain combines TRBV11-2 with TRBJ2-1; weak D call: TRBD2 (5 bases). Germline V lookup: CDR1 SGHAT, CDR2 FQNNGV. This CDR3 region has 14 residues. V lost 4 bases and J 4 bases, leaving 11 bases between the germline ends. This chain's CDR3 is CASSSRTFYNEQFF. CDR3 DNA: TGTGCCAGCAGCTCCCGGACTTTTTACAATGAGCAGTTCTTC.

The chain couples TRBV2 to TRBJ2-1, with 13 bases lining up with TRBD2. CDR1 is SNHLY and CDR2 is FYNNEI in the germline V gene. V dropped 7 bases and J dropped 7; count of bases not matched to a gene: 10. The CDR3 covers 16 residues. CDR3 DNA sequence: TGTGCCAGCAATAAGGGAGGACTAGCGGGAGCTAATGAGCAGTTCTTC. Translated: CASNKGGLAGANEQFF. Full variable domain (outside the CDR3, taken from reference TRBV2 and TRBJ2-1): EPEVTQTPSHQVTQMGQEVILRCVPISNHLYFYWYRQILGQKVEFLVSFYNNEISEKSEIFDDQFSVERPDGSNFTLKIRSTKLEDSAMYFCASNKGGLAGANEQFFGPGTRLTVL.

The sample holds one count of this clone. V and J are TRBV4-1 and TRBJ1-4; no reliable D call. This CDR3 region has 16 residues. Germline-derived CDR1 and CDR2 are MGHRA and YSYEKL. Trimming stripped 5 bases from V and 4 bases from J, with 17 bases between. CDR3 nucleotides: TGCGCCAGCAGCGCAAGAAACGCGGCTTATAATGAAAAACTGTTTTTT. It translates to CASSARNAAYNEKLFF.